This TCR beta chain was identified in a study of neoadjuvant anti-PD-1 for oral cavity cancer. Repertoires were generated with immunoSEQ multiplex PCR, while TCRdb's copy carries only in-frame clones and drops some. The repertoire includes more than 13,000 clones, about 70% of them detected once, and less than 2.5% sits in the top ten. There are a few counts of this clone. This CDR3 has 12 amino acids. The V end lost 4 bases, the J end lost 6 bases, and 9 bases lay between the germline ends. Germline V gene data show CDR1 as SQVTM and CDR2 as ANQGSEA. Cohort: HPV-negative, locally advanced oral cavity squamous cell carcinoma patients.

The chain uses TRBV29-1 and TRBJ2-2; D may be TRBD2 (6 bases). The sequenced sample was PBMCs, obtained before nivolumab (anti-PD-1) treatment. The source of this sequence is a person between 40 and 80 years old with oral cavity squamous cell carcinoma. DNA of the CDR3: TGCAGCGTTGTATGGGGGGCCGGGGAGCTGTTTTTT. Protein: CSVVWGAGELFF.